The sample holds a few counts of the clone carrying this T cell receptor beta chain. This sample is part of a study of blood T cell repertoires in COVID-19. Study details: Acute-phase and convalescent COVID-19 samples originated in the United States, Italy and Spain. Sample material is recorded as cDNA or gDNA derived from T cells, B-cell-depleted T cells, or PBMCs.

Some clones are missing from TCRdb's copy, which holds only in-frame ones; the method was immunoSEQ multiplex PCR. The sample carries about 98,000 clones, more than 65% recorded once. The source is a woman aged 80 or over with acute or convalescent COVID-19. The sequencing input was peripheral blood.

The CDR3 spells CASSDRGRSSYNSPLHF. The DNA of the CDR3 is TGTGCCAGCAGTGATAGGGGCAGGAGCTCCTATAATTCACCCCTCCACTTT. The chain employs TRBV6-1 and TRBJ1-6, with a weak D call TRBD1 (5 bases). The CDR3 extends over 17 amino acids. Germline V CDR1 and CDR2: MNHNS, SASEGT. Trimming removed 3 bases at V and 0 bases at J, with 12 bases between.